The T cell receptor (beta chain) described here comes from a study of CD8 T cells in Susac syndrome. On this clonotype: What it binds is not known.

The germline gives CDR1 SGHTA, CDR2 FQGNSA. The CDR3 is made up of 13 amino acids. The V end lost 4 bases, the J end lost 0 bases, and 6 bases lay between the germline ends. Study findings and constraints: Only a relatively small number of individuals were included in the TCR sequencing and HLA analysis.

An amount of RNA that ranged from roughly 0.45 to 1 ug was reverse transcribed with random hexamers. Amplification of TCR beta CDR3 across 54 Vbeta and 13 Jbeta was performed with immunoSEQ multiplex PCR. One entry per CDR3 protein, called by TCRdb with MiXCR from the immunoSEQ multiplex PCR reads. Seen here are more than 150,000 distinct CDR3 sequences, under 95% observed once, and the top ten hold around 0.08%. The source is a human donor in good health. Sequenced sample: CD4+ T cells from PBMCs. The chain links TRBV7-2 to TRBJ1-1; possible D gene TRBD1, 5 bases. The CDR3 sequence is CASSSGVNTEAFF. CDR3 nucleotides: TGTGCCAGCAGCTCGGGGGTGAACACTGAAGCTTTCTTT.